This T cell receptor (beta chain) appears in the sequencing data of a study of T cell changes during pregnancy in multiple sclerosis. Per germline, CDR1 SGDLS and CDR2 YYNGEE. Trimming took 3 bases from V and 4 from J; bases not matched to a gene: 11. The CDR3 spans 16 residues. The table came from immunoSEQ multiplex PCR; TCRdb's copy has only in-frame clones and leaves some out. The sample includes around 57,000 clones, 85% to 95% of them seen just once. Sequencing was performed on CD4+ T cells from peripheral blood mononuclear cells, taken in the third trimester of pregnancy. The receptor was derived from a female donor with multiple sclerosis, enrolled in a pregnancy study. V and J are TRBV9 and TRBJ2-3, with 7 bases matching TRBD2. This CDR3 reads CASSESGGRYSDTQYF. The CDR3 bases are TGTGCCAGCAGCGAATCCGGCGGGAGATACTCAGATACGCAGTATTTT.